These 11 T cell receptor beta chains originate from one sample sequenced in a study of sequential checkpoint blockade in melanoma. Documented treatment: randomized to nivolumab then ipilimumab (arm A) or the reverse (arm B). The table came from immunoSEQ multiplex PCR; TCRdb's copy has only in-frame clones and leaves some out. Among about 6,400 clones listed, approximately 21% were seen once. The material sequenced was tumor tissue (inferred from file names), taken from a patient given nivolumab and ipilimumab in sequence. All receptors come from a human donor with melanoma.

This clone was counted a few times. The rearrangement uses TRBV30 and TRBJ1-5; D is unresolved. There are 13 residues in the CDR3. Trimming stripped 0 bases from V and 5 bases from J, with 8 bases between. Germline lookup yields CDR1 GTSNPN and CDR2 SVGIG (reference sequence). CDR3 residues: CAWSVHGDQPQHF. The DNA of the CDR3 is TGTGCCTGGAGTGTACATGGCGATCAGCCCCAGCATTTT.

V usage is TRBV5-1 and J usage is TRBJ1-2; D is ambiguous. CDR1 and CDR2 from the germline V gene are SGHRS and YFSETQ. V lost 0 bases and J lost 1, with 10 bases in between. There are 15 residues in the CDR3. CDR3 sequence (DNA): TGCGCCAGCAGCTTGGCGGCAGATTTTAACTATGGCTACACCTTC. Residues: CASSLAADFNYGYTF. Looking up the rest from reference TRBV5-1 and TRBJ1-2 gives the full variable domain: KAGVTQTPRYLIKTRGQQVTLSCSPISGHRSVSWYQQTPGQGLQFLFEYFSETQRNKGNFPGRFSGRQFSNSRSEMNVSTLELGDSALYLCASSLAADFNYGYTFGSGTRLTVV.

Only a few counts were recorded for this clone. The chain couples TRBV30 to TRBJ1-1; no definite D call. Germline V lookup: CDR1 GTSNPN, CDR2 SVGIG (reference sequence). The CDR3 has 12 amino acids. Trimming removed 3 bases at V and 3 bases at J, with 8 bases between. In DNA form, the CDR3 reads TGTGCCTGGAGCGGTGGGTACACTGAAGCTTTCTTT. Its translation: CAWSGGYTEAFF.

The chain couples TRBV11-3 to TRBJ2-7; 10 positions agree with TRBD1. The CDR3 totals 16 residues. V trimming: 3 bases; J trimming: 2 bases; junction bases outside the gene matches: 7. Germline assignment: CDR1 SGHNT and CDR2 YENEEA. CDR3 sequence: CASSLGPGQGPYEQYF. CDR3 bases: TGTGCCAGCAGCTTGGGACCGGGACAGGGGCCCTACGAGCAGTACTTC.

This clone was observed many times. J is TRBJ1-5 and V is TRBV1; the D segment call TRBD1 is taken from the table without a DNA check. TRBV1 is a documented pseudogene. The CDR3 runs 15 residues. CDR3 region: CASSQDGQGNQPQHF. Written as DNA, the CDR3 is TGCGCCAGCAGCCAAGATGGACAGGGAAATCAGCCCCAGCATTTT.

This clone was counted a few times. The V call is TRBV11-3, the J call TRBJ2-3, with 7 bases identical to TRBD2. The CDR3 length is 15 residues. V was pared by 3 bases and J by 6 bases, with 9 bases of the junction left unmatched. From germline, CDR1 is SGHNT and CDR2 YENEEA. The CDR3 region has the DNA TGTGCCAGCAGCTTTACGGCTAGCGGTTGGGATACGCAGTATTTT. Its protein product is CASSFTASGWDTQYF.

This chain links TRBV29-1 with TRBJ2-7, with D perhaps TRBD1 (6 bases). Trimming cost V 4 bases and J 1 base, with 14 bases left between them. The CDR3 runs to 14 residues. From germline, CDR1 is SQVTM and CDR2 ANQGSEA. The CDR3 loop is CSVGAGEFSYEQYF. CDR3 nucleotides: TGCAGCGTTGGGGCAGGGGAGTTTTCCTACGAGCAGTACTTC.

This chain joins TRBV9 and TRBJ2-3; the match to TRBD2 covers 9 bases. CDR1 is SGDLS and CDR2 is YYNGEE in the germline V gene. Germline trimming cut 3 bases from V and 2 bases from J; bases unmatched to any gene: 13. This CDR3 is built from 18 residues. The CDR3 nucleotides are TGTGCCAGCAGCGCGATGGTGGACGCGGGGGGGCTCACAGATACGCAGTATTTT. Protein product: CASSAMVDAGGLTDTQYF.

At least ten counts were recorded for this clone. Germline is not matched at one junction end, which may reflect a read error. The chain combines TRBV6-8 with TRBJ2-2; no definite D call. The CDR3 extends over 16 amino acids. Germline V gives CDR1 MNHGY, CDR2 SAAAGT. The CDR3 sequence: CAISGALGTNTGELFF. The CDR3 DNA is TGTGCCATCAGTGGTGCCCTGGGGACGAACACCGGGGAGCTGTTTTTT.

This clone has ten or more counts. J is TRBJ2-3 and V is TRBV11-3, with D unresolved. CDR1 and CDR2 from the germline V gene are SGHNT and YENEEA. The length of the CDR3 is 14 residues. Trimming shortened V by 0 bases and J by 6 bases, and 10 bases separated the two germline ends. CDR3: CASSLEWGGDTQYF. The CDR3 nucleotides are TGTGCCAGCAGCTTAGAGTGGGGTGGGGATACGCAGTATTTT.

This clone was picked up a small number of times. For the CDR3, the DNA is TGTGCCAGCTCACCACTTGGGACAGGGGGTCTCGCTGAAGCTTTCTTT. Its protein is CASSPLGTGGLAEAFF. V and J are TRBV18 and TRBJ1-1; 11 bases are shared with TRBD1. The CDR3 totals 16 residues. After removal of 1 base from V and 6 bases from J, the junction contained 7 bases not matched to a gene. The germline V gene encodes CDR1 KGHSH and CDR2 LQKENI.